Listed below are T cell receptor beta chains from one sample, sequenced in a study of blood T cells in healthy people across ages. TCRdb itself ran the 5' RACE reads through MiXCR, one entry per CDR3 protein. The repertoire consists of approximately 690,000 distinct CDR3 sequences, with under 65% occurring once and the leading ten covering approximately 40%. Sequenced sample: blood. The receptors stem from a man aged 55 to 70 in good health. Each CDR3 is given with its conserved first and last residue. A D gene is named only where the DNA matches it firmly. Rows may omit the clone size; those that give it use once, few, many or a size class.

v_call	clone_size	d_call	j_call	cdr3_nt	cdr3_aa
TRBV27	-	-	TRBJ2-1	TGTGCCAGCAGTGACAGGTCTACCTACAATGAGCAGTTCTTC	CASSDRSTYNEQFF
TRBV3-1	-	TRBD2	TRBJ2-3	TGTGCCAGCAGCCAGGTTAGCGGGAGAGGCACAGATACGCAGTATTTT	CASSQVSGRGTDTQYF
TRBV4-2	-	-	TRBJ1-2	TGTGCCAGCAGCTTACTCGCGACAGGTGGCTATGGCTACACCTTC	CASSLLATGGYGYTF
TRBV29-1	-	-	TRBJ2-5	TGCAGCGTTGAAGAGACAGAGACCCAGTACTTC	CSVEETETQYF
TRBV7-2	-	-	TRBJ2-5	TGTGCCAGAACATTTCTACAAGAGACCCAGTACTTC	CARTFLQETQYF
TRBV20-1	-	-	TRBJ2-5	TGCAGTGCTGCTTCGGAGTCGGGGCTACCGGGGACCCAGTACTTC	CSAASESGLPGTQYF
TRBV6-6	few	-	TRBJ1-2	TGTGCCAGTCGGCCCGAAGCTAACTATGGCTACACCTTC	CASRPEANYGYTF
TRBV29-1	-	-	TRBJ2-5	TGCAGCGGCTGGCTGGGCGCGGGGGAGACCCAGTACTTC	CSGWLGAGETQYF
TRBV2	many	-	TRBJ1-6	TGTGCCAGCAGTGAGGCGAGCTCCTATAATTCACCCCTCCACTTT	CASSEASSYNSPLHF
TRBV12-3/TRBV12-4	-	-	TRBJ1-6	TGTGCCAGCAGTTCCCGGGTGGGGAGTAATCCACCCCTCCACTTT	CASSSRVGSNPPLHF
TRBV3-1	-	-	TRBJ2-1	TGTGCCAGCAGCCAGAGGGCCGTTAATGAGCAGTTCTTC	CASSQRAVNEQFF
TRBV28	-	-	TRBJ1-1	TGTGCCAGCAGTTTATCGCCCGGAATTGAAGCTTTCTTT	CASSLSPGIEAFF
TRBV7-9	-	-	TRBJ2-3	TGTGCCAGCAGCTTAGCGGGGCAGCCGGGCGCAGATACGCAGTATTTT	CASSLAGQPGADTQYF
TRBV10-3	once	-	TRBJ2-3	TGTGCCATCAGTGACGGGAGCACAGATACGCAGTATTTT	CAISDGSTDTQYF
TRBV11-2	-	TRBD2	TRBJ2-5	TGTGCCAGCACCCGTGGGGTCCGTAGACTAGCGGGCCAAGAGACCCAGTACTTC	CASTRGVRRLAGQETQYF
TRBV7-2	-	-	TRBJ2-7	TGTGCCAGCAGCTATGACAGTTCCCCCGACAATGAGCAGTACTTC	CASSYDSSPDNEQYF
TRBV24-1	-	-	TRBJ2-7	TGTGCCGCCAGTGACGGACATTCCTACGAGCAGTACTTC	CAASDGHSYEQYF
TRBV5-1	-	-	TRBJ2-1	TGCGCCAGCAGCCTACCGTTGGGCGACAATGAGCAGTTCTTC	CASSLPLGDNEQFF
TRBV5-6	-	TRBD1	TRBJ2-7	TGTGCCAGCAGCTGGGACAGCTTTTACAATGAGCAGTACTTC	CASSWDSFYNEQYF
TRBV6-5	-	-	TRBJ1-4	TGTGCCAGCACTCAGGGAGGCACTAATGAAAAACTGTTTTTT	CASTQGGTNEKLFF
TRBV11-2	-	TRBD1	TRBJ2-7	TGTGCCAGCAGCTTAGCCGGGGACAGTTACGAGCAGTACTTC	CASSLAGDSYEQYF
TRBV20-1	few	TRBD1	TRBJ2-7	TGCAGTGCTCCCTCGGGACAGGGGGGCTACGAGCAGTACTTC	CSAPSGQGGYEQYF
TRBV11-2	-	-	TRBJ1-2	TGTGCCAGCAGTCCGCAGGGGCCGGCCCGGGTTGGCTACACCTTC	CASSPQGPARVGYTF
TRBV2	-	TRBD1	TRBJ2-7	TGTGCCAGCAGCGTACAGGGGAGTGAGCAGTACTTC	CASSVQGSEQYF
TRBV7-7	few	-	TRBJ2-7	TGTGCCAGCAGCCCAGGACCAGGAATCTACGAGCAGTACTTC	CASSPGPGIYEQYF
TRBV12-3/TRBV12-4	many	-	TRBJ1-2	TGTGCCAGCAGCCGGACCCCTATGAGCTACACCTTC	CASSRTPMSYTF
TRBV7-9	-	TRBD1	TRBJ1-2	TGTGCCAGCAGCCCCCCGGGACAGGCGGTCTATGGCTACACCTTC	CASSPPGQAVYGYTF
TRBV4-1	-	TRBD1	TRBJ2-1	TGCGCCAGCAGCCGTGCCGGGACAGGGAAAAACAATGAGCAGTTCTTC	CASSRAGTGKNNEQFF
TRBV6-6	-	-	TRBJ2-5	TGTGCCAGCAAGGGGGAAGAGGCCCAGTACTTC	CASKGEEAQYF
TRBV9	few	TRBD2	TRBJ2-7	TGTGCCAGCAGCGATCTAGCGGGGGGAAACGAGCAGTACTTC	CASSDLAGGNEQYF
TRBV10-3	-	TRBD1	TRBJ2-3	TGTGCCATCAAGGGACAGGGCACAGATACGCGGTATTTT	CAIKGQGTDTRYF
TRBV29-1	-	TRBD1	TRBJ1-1	TGCAGCGTGACAGGGGGCACTGAAGCTTTCTTT	CSVTGGTEAFF
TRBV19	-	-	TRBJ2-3	TGTGCCAGTAACGCGGGGGCCCTACCCCAGGATACGCAGTATTTT	CASNAGALPQDTQYF
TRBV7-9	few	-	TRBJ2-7	TGTGCCAGCCAGGGGGGTTACTACGAGCAGTACTTC	CASQGGYYEQYF
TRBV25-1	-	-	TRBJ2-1	TGTGCCAGCAGCTTCGGGCGCAGGATAGATGAGCAGTTCTTC	CASSFGRRIDEQFF
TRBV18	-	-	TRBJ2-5	TGTGCCAGCTCACCACCCGGCAGGGCAGGAGAGCAGTACTTC	CASSPPGRAGEQYF
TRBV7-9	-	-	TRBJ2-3	TGCGCCAGCAGCTCGATGATGGGGAACACAGATACGCAGTATTTT	CASSSMMGNTDTQYF
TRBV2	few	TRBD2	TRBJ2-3	TGTGCCAGCAGCTCTAGCGGGGGTACAGATACGCAGTATTTT	CASSSSGGTDTQYF
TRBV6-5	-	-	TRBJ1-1	TGTGCCAGCACTCTCGGTGGGGGCTTAAACACTGAAGCTTTCTTT	CASTLGGGLNTEAFF
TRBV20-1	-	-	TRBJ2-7	TGCAGTGCTAGAAGGGGGGCGGGCAGGGCAACCTACGAGCAGTACTTC	CSARRGAGRATYEQYF
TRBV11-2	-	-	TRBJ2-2	TGTGCCAGCAGCCCCGGCGCCCCCGGGGAGCTGTTTTTT	CASSPGAPGELFF
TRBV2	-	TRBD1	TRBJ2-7	TGTGCCAGCACTCGACAGGGGGCATCCTACGAGCAGTACTTC	CASTRQGASYEQYF
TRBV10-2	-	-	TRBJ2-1	TGCGCCAGCAGTGACGGGGCCAGGGGGAGGTACAATGAGCAGTTCTTC	CASSDGARGRYNEQFF
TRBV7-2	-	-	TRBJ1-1	TGTGCCAGCAGCTTAGAATCCGGCGGGAACACTGAAGCTTTCTTT	CASSLESGGNTEAFF
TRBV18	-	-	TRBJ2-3	TGTGCCAGCCACCAGAGGGAGGGCACAGATACGCAGTATTTT	CASHQREGTDTQYF
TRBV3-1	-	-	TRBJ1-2	TGTGCCAACAGCCAAACAGGGTCCGCTGGCTACACCTTC	CANSQTGSAGYTF
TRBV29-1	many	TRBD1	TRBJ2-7	TGCAGCGTCAGGGACAGCTCCTACGAGCAGTACTTC	CSVRDSSYEQYF
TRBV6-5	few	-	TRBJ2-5	TGTGCCAGCAGTTACTCATCTAGATCACAGACCCAGTACTTC	CASSYSSRSQTQYF
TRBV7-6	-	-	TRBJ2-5	TGTGCCAGCAGCGTAGTAGGGGCCCAAGAGATCCAGTACTTC	CASSVVGAQEIQYF
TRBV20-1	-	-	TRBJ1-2	TGCAGTGCTAGAGATCGGTTGAGTGGCTACACCTTC	CSARDRLSGYTF
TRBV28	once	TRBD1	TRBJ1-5	TGTGCCAGCAGTTCCTGGACAGGTCCCCAGCATTTT	CASSSWTGPQHF
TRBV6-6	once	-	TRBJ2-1	TGTGCCAGCGGGGGGGCCTACCCGGGGGAGCAGTTCTTC	CASGGAYPGEQFF
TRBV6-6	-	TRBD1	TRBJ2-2	TGTGCCACTCAACAGGGGGCGACACTCGGGGAGCTGTTTTTT	CATQQGATLGELFF
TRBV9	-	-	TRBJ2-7	TGTGCCAGCAGCCCAGGGACGGATCCCTACGAGCAGTACTTC	CASSPGTDPYEQYF
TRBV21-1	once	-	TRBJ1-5	TGTGCCAGCAGTCAACGGGACAGGGGGTCCAATCAGCCCCAGCATTTT	CASSQRDRGSNQPQHF
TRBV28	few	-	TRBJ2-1	TGTGCCAGCAGTTTTCCGAGCGTCGCCGCCAATGAGCAGTTCTTC	CASSFPSVAANEQFF
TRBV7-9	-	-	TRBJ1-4	TGTGCCAGCAGCTTCGCCTCGACGGGTGAAAAACTGTTTTTT	CASSFASTGEKLFF
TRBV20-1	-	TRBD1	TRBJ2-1	TGCAGTGCATCCGGGACAGGGAAGGTGGATGAGCAGTTCTTC	CSASGTGKVDEQFF
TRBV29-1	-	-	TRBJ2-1	TGCAGCGTTGAACGAGGGTTTCAGTTCTTC	CSVERGFQFF